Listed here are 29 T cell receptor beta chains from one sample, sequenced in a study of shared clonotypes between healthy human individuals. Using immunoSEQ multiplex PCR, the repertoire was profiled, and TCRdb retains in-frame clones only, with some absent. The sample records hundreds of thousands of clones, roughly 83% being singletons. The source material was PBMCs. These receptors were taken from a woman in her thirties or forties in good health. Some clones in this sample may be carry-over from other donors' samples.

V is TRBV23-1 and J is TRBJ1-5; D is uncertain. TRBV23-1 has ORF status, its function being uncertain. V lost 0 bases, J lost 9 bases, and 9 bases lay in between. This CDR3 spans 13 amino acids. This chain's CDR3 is CASSQSNAGPQHF. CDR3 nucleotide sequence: TGCGCCAGCAGTCAATCGAATGCTGGGCCCCAGCATTTT.

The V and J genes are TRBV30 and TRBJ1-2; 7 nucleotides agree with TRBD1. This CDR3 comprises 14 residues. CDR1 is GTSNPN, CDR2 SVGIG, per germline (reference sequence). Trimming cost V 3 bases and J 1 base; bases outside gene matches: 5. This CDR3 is CAWSGQAVNYGYTF. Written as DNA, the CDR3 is TGTGCCTGGAGCGGACAGGCGGTTAACTATGGCTACACCTTC.

CDR3 protein: CSVEGGRVRGGLEQFF. As DNA, the CDR3 is TGCAGCGTTGAAGGGGGCAGGGTACGGGGAGGTCTTGAGCAGTTCTTC. The chain carries TRBV29-1 and TRBJ2-1, with D perhaps TRBD2 (6 bases). V dropped 1 base and J dropped 9 bases, with 22 bases sitting between them. Germline CDR1 is SQVTM and CDR2 is ANQGSEA. This CDR3 region has 16 residues.

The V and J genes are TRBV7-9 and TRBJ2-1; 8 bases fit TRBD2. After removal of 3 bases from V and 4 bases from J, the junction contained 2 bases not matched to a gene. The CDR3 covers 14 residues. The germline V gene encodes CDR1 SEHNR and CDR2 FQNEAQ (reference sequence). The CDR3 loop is CASSFGRAYNEQFF. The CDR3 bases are TGTGCCAGCAGCTTCGGGAGGGCGTACAATGAGCAGTTCTTC.

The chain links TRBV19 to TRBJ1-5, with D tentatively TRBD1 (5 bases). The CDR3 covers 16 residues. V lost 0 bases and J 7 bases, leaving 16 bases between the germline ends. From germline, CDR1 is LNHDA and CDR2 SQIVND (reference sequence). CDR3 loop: CASSIDGPQRGQPQHF. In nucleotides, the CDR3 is TGTGCCAGTAGTATAGACGGGCCCCAGAGGGGACAGCCCCAGCATTTT.

The CDR3 loop reads CASTIQATHTEAFF. The CDR3 DNA follows: TGTGCCAGCACCATCCAGGCGACCCACACTGAAGCTTTCTTT. The chain uses TRBV2 and TRBJ1-1, with D uncertain. Trimming removed 7 bases at V and 3 bases at J, with 15 bases between. The CDR3 runs 14 residues. Germline V lookup: CDR1 SNHLY, CDR2 FYNNEI. The entire variable domain, with the rest obtained from reference TRBV2 and TRBJ1-1, is as follows: EPEVTQTPSHQVTQMGQEVILRCVPISNHLYFYWYRQILGQKVEFLVSFYNNEISEKSEIFDDQFSVERPDGSNFTLKIRSTKLEDSAMYFCASTIQATHTEAFFGQGTRLTVV.

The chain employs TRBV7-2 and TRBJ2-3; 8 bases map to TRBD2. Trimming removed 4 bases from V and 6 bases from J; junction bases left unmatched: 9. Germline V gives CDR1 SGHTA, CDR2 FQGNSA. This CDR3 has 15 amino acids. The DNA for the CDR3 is TGTGCCAGCAGCTCCCGCAGGACTAGCCCCGATACGCAGTATTTT. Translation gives CASSSRRTSPDTQYF.

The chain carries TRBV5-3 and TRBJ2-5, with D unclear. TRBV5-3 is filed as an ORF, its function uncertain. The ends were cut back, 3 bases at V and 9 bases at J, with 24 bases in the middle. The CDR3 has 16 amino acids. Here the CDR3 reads CARSSLQGRRPVAQYF. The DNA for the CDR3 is TGTGCCAGAAGCTCCCTCCAAGGCAGGCGCCCCGTGGCCCAGTACTTC.

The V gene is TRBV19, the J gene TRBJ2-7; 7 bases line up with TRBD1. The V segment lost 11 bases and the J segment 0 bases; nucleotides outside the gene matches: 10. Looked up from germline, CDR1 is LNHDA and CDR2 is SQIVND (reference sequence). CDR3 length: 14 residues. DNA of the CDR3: TGTGCCTCTCGGGCCCGGACAGGCTCCTACGAGCAGTACTTC. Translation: CASRARTGSYEQYF.

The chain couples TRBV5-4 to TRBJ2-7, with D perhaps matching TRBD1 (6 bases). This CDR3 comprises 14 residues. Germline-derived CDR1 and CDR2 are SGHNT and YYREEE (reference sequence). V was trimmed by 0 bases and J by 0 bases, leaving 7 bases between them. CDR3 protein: CASSLDRDSYEQYF. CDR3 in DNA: TGTGCCAGCAGCTTGGACAGGGACTCCTACGAGCAGTACTTC.

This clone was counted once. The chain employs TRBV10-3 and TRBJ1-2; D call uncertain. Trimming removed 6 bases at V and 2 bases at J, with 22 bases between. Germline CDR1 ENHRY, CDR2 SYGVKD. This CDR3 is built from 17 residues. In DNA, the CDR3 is TGTGCCATCAGAGTTTCCAGCCTGATAAAGCCCAACTATGGCTACACCTTC. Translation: CAIRVSSLIKPNYGYTF.

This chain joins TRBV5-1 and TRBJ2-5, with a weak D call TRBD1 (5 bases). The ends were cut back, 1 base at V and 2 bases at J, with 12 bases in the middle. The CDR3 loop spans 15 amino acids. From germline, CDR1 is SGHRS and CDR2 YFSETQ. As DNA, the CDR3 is TGCGCCAGCAGCTTGCAGGGAACGCTACAAGAGACCCAGTACTTC. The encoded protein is CASSLQGTLQETQYF.

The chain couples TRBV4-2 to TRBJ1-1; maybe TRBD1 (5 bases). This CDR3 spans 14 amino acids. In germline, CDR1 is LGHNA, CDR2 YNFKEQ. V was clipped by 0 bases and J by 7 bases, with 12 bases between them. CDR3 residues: CASSQEKAGGEAFF. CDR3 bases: TGTGCCAGCAGCCAAGAAAAGGCGGGGGGTGAAGCTTTCTTT.

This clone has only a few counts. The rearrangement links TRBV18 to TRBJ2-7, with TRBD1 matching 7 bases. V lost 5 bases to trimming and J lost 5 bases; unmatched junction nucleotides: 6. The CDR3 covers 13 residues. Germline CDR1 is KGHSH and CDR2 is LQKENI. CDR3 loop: CASSKGTANEQYF. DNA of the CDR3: TGTGCCAGCTCAAAGGGGACAGCCAACGAGCAGTACTTC.

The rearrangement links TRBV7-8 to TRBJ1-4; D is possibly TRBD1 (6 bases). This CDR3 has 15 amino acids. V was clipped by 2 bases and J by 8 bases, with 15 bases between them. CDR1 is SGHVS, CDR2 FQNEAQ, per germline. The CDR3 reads CASSLSGGQGEKLFF. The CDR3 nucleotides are TGTGCCAGCAGCTTATCGGGGGGCCAAGGGGAAAAACTGTTTTTT.

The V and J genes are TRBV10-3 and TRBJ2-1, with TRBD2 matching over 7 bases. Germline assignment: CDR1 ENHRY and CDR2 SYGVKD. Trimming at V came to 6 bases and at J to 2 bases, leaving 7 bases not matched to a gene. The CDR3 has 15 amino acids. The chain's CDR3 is CAIRRPGTTYNEQFF. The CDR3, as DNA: TGTGCCATCAGGCGACCCGGGACTACCTACAATGAGCAGTTCTTC.

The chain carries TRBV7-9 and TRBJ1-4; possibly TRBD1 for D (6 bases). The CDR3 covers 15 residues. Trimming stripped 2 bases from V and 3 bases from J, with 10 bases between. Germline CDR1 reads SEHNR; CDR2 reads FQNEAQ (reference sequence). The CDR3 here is CASSLTGLANEKLFF. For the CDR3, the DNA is TGTGCCAGCAGCTTAACAGGGCTGGCTAATGAAAAACTGTTTTTT.

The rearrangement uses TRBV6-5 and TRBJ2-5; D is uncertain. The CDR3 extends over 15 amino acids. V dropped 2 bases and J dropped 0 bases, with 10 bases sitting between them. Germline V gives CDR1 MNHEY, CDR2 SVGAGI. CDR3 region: CASSYGVEYQETQYF. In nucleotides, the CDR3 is TGTGCCAGCAGTTACGGGGTCGAGTACCAAGAGACCCAGTACTTC.

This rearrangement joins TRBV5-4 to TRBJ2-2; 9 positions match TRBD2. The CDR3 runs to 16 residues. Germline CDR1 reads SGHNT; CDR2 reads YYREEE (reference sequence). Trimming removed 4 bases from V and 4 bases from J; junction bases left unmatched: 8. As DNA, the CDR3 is TGTGCCAGCAGCCCCCTGACTAGCGGATTCACCGGGGAGCTGTTTTTT. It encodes CASSPLTSGFTGELFF.

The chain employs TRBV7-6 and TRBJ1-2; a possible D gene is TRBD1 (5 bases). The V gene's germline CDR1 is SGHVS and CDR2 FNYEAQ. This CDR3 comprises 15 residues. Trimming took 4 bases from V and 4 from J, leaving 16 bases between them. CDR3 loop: CASSSHGAPIYGYTF. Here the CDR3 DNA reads TGTGCCAGCAGCTCCCATGGGGCGCCGATCTATGGCTACACCTTC.

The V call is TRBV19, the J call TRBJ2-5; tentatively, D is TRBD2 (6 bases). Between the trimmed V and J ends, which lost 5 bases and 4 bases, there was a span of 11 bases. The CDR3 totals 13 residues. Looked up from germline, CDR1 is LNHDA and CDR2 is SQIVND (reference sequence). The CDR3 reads CASSAGLRETQYF. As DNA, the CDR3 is TGTGCCAGTAGTGCCGGACTACGAGAGACCCAGTACTTC.

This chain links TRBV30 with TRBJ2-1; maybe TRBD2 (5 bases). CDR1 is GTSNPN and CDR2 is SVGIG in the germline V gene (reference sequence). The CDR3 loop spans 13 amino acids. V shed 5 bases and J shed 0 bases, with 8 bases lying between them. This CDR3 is CAWGLSSYNEQFF. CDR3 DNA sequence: TGTGCCTGGGGACTTAGCTCCTACAATGAGCAGTTCTTC. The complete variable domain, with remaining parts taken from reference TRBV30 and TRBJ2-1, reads SQTIHQWPATLVQPVGSPLSLECTVEGTSNPNLYWYRQAAGRGLQLLFYSVGIGQISSEVPQNLSASRPQDRQFILSSKKLLLSDSGFYLCAWGLSSYNEQFFGPGTRLTVL.

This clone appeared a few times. The CDR3 bases are TGTGCCAGCAGCTTAGAGAGGGGGCGAGCGCAGTATTTT. Translated, it gives CASSLERGRAQYF. The J gene is TRBJ2-3, the V gene TRBV7-8; 7 bases match TRBD1. CDR3 size: 13 residues. The germline CDR1 and CDR2 sequences are SGHVS and FQNEAQ. With 1 base clipped from V and 10 bases from J, the junction kept 5 bases outside the gene matches.

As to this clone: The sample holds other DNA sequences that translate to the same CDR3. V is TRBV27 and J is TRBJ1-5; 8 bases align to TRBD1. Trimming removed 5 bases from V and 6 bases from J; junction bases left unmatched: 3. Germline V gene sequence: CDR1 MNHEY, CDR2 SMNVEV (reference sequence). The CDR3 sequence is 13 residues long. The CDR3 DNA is TGTGCCAGCAGTGGGACAGGCGGTCAGCCCCAGCATTTT. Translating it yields CASSGTGGQPQHF.

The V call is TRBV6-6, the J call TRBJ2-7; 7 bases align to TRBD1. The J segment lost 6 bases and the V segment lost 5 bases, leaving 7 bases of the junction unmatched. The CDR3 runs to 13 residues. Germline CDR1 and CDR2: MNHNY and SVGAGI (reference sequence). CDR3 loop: CASSNRQGGEQYF. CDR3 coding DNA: TGTGCCAGCAGTAACCGACAGGGTGGCGAGCAGTACTTC.

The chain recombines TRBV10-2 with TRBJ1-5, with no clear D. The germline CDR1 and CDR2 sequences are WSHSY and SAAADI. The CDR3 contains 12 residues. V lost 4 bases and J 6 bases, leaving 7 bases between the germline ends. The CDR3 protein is CASSVSFQPQHF. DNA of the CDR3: TGCGCCAGCAGTGTTAGCTTTCAGCCCCAGCATTTT.

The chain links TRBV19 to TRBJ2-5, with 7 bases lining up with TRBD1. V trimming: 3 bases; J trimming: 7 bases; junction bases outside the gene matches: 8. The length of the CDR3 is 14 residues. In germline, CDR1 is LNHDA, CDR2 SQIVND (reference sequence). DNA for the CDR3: TGTGCCAGTAGTATGGGGGACCGGACAGGGACCCAGTACTTC. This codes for CASSMGDRTGTQYF.

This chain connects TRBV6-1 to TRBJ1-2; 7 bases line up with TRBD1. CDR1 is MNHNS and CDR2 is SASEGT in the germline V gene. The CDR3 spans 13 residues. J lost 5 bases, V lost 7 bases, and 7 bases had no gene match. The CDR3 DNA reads TGTGCCAGCAATTCGGGACAGTTTTATGGCTACACCTTC. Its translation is CASNSGQFYGYTF.

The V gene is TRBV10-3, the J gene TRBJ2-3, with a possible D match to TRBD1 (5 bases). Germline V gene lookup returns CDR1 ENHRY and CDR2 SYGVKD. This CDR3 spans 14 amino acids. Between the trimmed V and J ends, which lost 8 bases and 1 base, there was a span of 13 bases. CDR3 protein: CAIAQGTGTDTQYF. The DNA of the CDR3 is TGTGCCATCGCCCAGGGTACCGGCACAGATACGCAGTATTTT.